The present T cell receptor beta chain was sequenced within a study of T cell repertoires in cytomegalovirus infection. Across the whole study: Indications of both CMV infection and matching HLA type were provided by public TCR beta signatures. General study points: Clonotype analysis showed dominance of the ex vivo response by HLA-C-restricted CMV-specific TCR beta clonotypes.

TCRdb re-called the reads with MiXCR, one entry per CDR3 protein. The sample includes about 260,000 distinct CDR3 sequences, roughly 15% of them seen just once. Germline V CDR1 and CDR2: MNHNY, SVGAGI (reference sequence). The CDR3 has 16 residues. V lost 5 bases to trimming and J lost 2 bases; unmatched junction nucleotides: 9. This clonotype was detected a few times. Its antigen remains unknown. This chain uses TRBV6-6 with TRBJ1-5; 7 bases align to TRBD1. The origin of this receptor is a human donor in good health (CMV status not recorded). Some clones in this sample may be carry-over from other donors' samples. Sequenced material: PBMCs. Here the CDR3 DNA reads TGTGCCAGCAGTGCACAGGGGAGAGGGGGCAATCAGCCCCAGCATTTT. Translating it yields CASSAQGRGGNQPQHF.